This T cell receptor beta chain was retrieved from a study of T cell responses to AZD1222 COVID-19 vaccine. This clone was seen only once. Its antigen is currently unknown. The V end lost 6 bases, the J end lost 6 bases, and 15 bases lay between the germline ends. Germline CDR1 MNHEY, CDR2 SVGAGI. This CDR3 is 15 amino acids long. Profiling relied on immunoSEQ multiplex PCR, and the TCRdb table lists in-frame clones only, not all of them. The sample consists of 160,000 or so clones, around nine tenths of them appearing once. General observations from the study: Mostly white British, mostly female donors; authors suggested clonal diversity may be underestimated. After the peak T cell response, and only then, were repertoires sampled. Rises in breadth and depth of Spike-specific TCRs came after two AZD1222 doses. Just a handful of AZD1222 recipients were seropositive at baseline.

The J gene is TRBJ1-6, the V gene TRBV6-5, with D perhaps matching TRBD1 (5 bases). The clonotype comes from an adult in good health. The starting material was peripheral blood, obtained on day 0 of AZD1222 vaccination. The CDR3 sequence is CASRDQGGGNSPLHF. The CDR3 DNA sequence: TGTGCCAGCAGAGATCAGGGTGGCGGTAATTCACCCCTCCACTTT.